The 29 T cell receptor beta chains given below trace back to one sample, sequenced in a study of blood T cell repertoires in COVID-19. Method: immunoSEQ multiplex PCR; TCRdb's copy keeps in-frame clones and lacks some. Here the sample spans around 62,000 clones, 80% to 95% being singletons. The sequenced sample was peripheral blood. The receptors shown here come from a man in his sixties or seventies with active COVID-19.

The CDR3 nucleotides are TGTGCCAGTAGTGCCTCCCCCGGGACAGATACGCAGTATTTT. Protein product: CASSASPGTDTQYF. The chain couples TRBV19 to TRBJ2-3, with D uncertain. There are 14 residues in the CDR3. In germline, CDR1 is LNHDA, CDR2 SQIVND (reference sequence). With 5 bases removed from V and 3 bases from J, the gap between germline ends came to 12 bases.

V gene TRBV4-2 combines with J gene TRBJ2-3; 7 bases map to TRBD2. V was pared by 6 bases and J by 1 base, with 16 bases of the junction left unmatched. This CDR3 region has 18 residues. Germline CDR1 and CDR2: LGHNA and YNFKEQ. The CDR3 DNA is TGTGCCAGCAGTCCCCGGTTAGCGGGTTATGATGGCACAGATACGCAGTATTTT. This gives the protein CASSPRLAGYDGTDTQYF.

The V call is TRBV6-5, the J call TRBJ2-2; 8 bases are shared with TRBD1. Per the germline V gene, CDR1 is MNHEY and CDR2 is SVGAGI. The CDR3 spans 14 residues. V shed 10 bases, J shed 5 bases, and the junction held 9 bases outside the gene matches. The CDR3 region has the DNA TGTGCCACCCTAGACAGGGGATTAACCGGGGAGCTGTTTTTT. As protein: CATLDRGLTGELFF.

The rearrangement links TRBV19 to TRBJ1-1; D perhaps matches TRBD1 (5 bases). The V and J ends lost 8 bases and 1 base respectively, with 11 bases between them. The CDR3 length is 13 residues. Germline values: CDR1 LNHDA, CDR2 SQIVND (reference sequence). Here the CDR3 DNA reads TGTGCCAGTCGGGAGCAGGGGAACACTGAAGCTTTCTTT. Translating it yields CASREQGNTEAFF.

The chain has TRBV14 and TRBJ1-1, with 7 bases fitting TRBD1. V trimming: 1 base; J trimming: 0 bases; junction bases outside the gene matches: 5. This CDR3 contains 16 residues. Germline V gene data show CDR1 as SGHDN and CDR2 as FVKESK. In DNA form, the CDR3 reads TGTGCCAGCAGCCAAGTGACAGGGCTAATGAACACTGAAGCTTTCTTT. Protein product: CASSQVTGLMNTEAFF.

The gene calls are TRBV4-2 and TRBJ2-2; TRBD2 aligns across 11 bases. J was trimmed by 0 bases and V by 3 bases; bases with no gene match: 6. The CDR3 runs 18 residues. Per the germline V gene, CDR1 is LGHNA and CDR2 is YNFKEQ. The CDR3 coding sequence is TGTGCCAGCAGCCACCCGACTAGCGGGGCGGCGAACACCGGGGAGCTGTTTTTT. As protein: CASSHPTSGAANTGELFF.

The CDR3 loop is CASSTSRDRGARNQPQHF. The CDR3, as DNA: TGTGCCAGTAGTACGTCCAGAGACAGGGGGGCCCGAAATCAGCCCCAGCATTTT. The chain has TRBV19 and TRBJ1-5, with 9 bases fitting TRBD1. The CDR3 sequence is 18 residues long. V was clipped by 4 bases and J by 4 bases; unmatched bases: 14. Germline values: CDR1 LNHDA, CDR2 SQIVND (reference sequence).

CDR3 region: CASSQDMGRTPYGYYYYTF. The CDR3 coding sequence is TGTGCCAGCAGCCAAGATATGGGGCGGACGCCCTATGGCTATTATTACTACACCTTC. This chain links TRBV4-2 with TRBJ1-2; weak D call: TRBD1 (5 bases). The CDR3 covers 19 residues. Germline CDR1 LGHNA, CDR2 YNFKEQ. The V and J ends lost 0 bases and 10 bases respectively, with 30 bases between them.

This chain joins TRBV4-1 and TRBJ1-5; D unresolved. Germline V gives CDR1 MGHRA, CDR2 YSYEKL. Deletions cut 0 bases from V and 4 bases from J, with 4 bases between. The CDR3 consists of 13 residues. The CDR3, as DNA: TGCGCCAGCAGCCAAGACCCTAATCAGCCCCAGCATTTT. This gives the protein CASSQDPNQPQHF.

The V and J genes are TRBV5-6 and TRBJ2-4, with 8 bases aligning to TRBD1. The CDR3 totals 14 residues. Germline assignment: CDR1 SGHDT and CDR2 YYEEEE. J gave up 6 bases and V 4 bases, and 6 bases lay outside the gene matches. The CDR3 DNA sequence: TGTGCCAGCAGCAAACCCGACAGGGGAAACATTCAGTACTTC. It encodes CASSKPDRGNIQYF.

This clone appeared a single time. This CDR3 reads CASSPRGSGAPYEQYF. The DNA for the CDR3 is TGTGCCAGCAGCCCCAGAGGGAGCGGGGCCCCCTACGAGCAGTACTTC. The rearrangement links TRBV11-2 to TRBJ2-7, with 7 bases aligning to TRBD2. The germline gives CDR1 SGHAT, CDR2 FQNNGV. There are 16 residues in the CDR3. With V trimmed by 5 bases and J by 2 bases, 12 bases remained unmatched.

The chain has TRBV7-6 and TRBJ1-1; perhaps TRBD1 as D (5 bases). Trimming removed 0 bases at V and 1 base at J, with 9 bases between. Germline loops: CDR1 SGHVS, CDR2 FNYEAQ. The CDR3 spans 15 residues. Here the CDR3 DNA reads TGTGCCAGCAGCTTAGCGCCCCAGGGGAACACTGAAGCTTTCTTT. Residues: CASSLAPQGNTEAFF.

This sequence joins TRBV4-3 and TRBJ2-5, with 9 positions matching TRBD2. CDR3 length: 16 residues. Germline V lookup: CDR1 LGHNA, CDR2 YSLEER. Trimming cost V 0 bases and J 3 bases; bases outside gene matches: 5. CDR3 sequence: CASSQDMASGEETQYF. The DNA of the CDR3 is TGCGCCAGCAGCCAAGATATGGCTAGCGGGGAAGAGACCCAGTACTTC.

The chain uses TRBV9 and TRBJ1-4; D not resolved. The V end lost 0 bases, the J end lost 8 bases, and 20 bases lay between the germline ends. The V gene's germline CDR1 is SGDLS and CDR2 YYNGEE. The CDR3 contains 17 residues. The CDR3 coding sequence is TGTGCCAGCAGCGTAGATTCGGGTGTGGCCGTTTGGGAAAAACTGTTTTTT. Translated, it gives CASSVDSGVAVWEKLFF.

This clone was found once. This chain connects TRBV2 to TRBJ2-1; 7 bases match TRBD1. This CDR3 is built from 13 residues. The ends lost 4 bases at V and 7 bases at J; junction bases unmatched: 4. Germline values: CDR1 SNHLY, CDR2 FYNNEI. The CDR3 loop is CASSGSRGNEQFF. Written as DNA, the CDR3 is TGTGCCAGCAGTGGATCCAGGGGGAATGAGCAGTTCTTC.

This clone was counted once. The V gene is TRBV9, the J gene TRBJ2-3, with 11 bases identical to TRBD2. Germline V lookup: CDR1 SGDLS, CDR2 YYNGEE. The trim removed 4 bases at V and 5 bases at J, leaving 3 bases unmatched. The CDR3 covers 14 residues. The CDR3 sequence: CASSLGTSGDTQYF. CDR3 coding DNA: TGTGCCAGCAGCTTAGGGACTAGCGGAGATACGCAGTATTTT.

The chain carries TRBV3-1 (or the pseudogene TRBV3-2) and TRBJ1-5; 8 nucleotides line up with TRBD1. CDR1 and CDR2 (germline): LGHDT, YNNKEL (reference sequence). J was trimmed by 4 bases and V by 3 bases; bases with no gene match: 14. The CDR3 is 18 amino acids. CDR3 loop: CASSHHGQGGLINQPQHF. Written as DNA, the CDR3 is TGTGCCAGCAGCCATCATGGACAGGGCGGGTTGATTAATCAGCCCCAGCATTTT.

The V gene is TRBV28, the J gene TRBJ1-6; no firm D call. This CDR3 has 17 residues. From germline, CDR1 is MDHEN and CDR2 SYDVKM. V was pared by 5 bases and J by 0 bases, with 14 bases between. The CDR3 spells CASSPREVSSYNSPLHF. The CDR3 nucleotides are TGTGCCAGCAGTCCACGGGAGGTTTCCTCCTATAATTCACCCCTCCACTTT.

The chain has TRBV5-1 and TRBJ2-3, with 9 bases matching TRBD1. CDR3 length equals 15 residues. The J segment lost 2 bases and the V segment lost 4 bases, leaving 5 bases of the junction unmatched. Germline CDR1 reads SGHRS; CDR2 reads YFSETQ. In DNA, the CDR3 is TGCGCCAGCAGCAAAAGGACAGGGGCCACAGATACGCAGTATTTT. Amino acids: CASSKRTGATDTQYF.

Worth noting for this clone: Mismatch with germline at one junction end may stem from a read error. The CDR3 region has the DNA TGTACCAGCAGTGAAAGACAGGTCATGAACACTGAAGCTTTCTTT. This sequence encodes CTSSERQVMNTEAFF. The chain uses TRBV2 and TRBJ1-1; TRBD1 might be the D (6 bases). CDR1 and CDR2 from the germline V gene are SNHLY and FYNNEI. The CDR3 contains 15 residues. Together with reference TRBV2 and TRBJ1-1, the CDR3 gives the full variable domain: EPEVTQTPSHQVTQMGQEVILRCVPISNHLYFYWYRQILGQKVEFLVSFYNNEISEKSEIFDDQFSVERPDGSNFTLKIRSTKLEDSAMYFCTSSERQVMNTEAFFGQGTRLTVV.

The gene calls are TRBV7-9 and TRBJ2-3; a possible D gene is TRBD2 (5 bases). From germline, CDR1 is SEHNR and CDR2 FQNEAQ (reference sequence). The CDR3 consists of 14 residues. Trimming took 3 bases from V and 3 from J, leaving 10 bases between them. CDR3 amino acids: CASSFKDLTDTQYF. CDR3 bases: TGTGCCAGCAGCTTCAAGGACTTGACAGATACGCAGTATTTT. The entire variable domain, with the rest obtained from reference TRBV7-9 and TRBJ2-3, is as follows: DTGVSQNPRHKITKRGQNVTFRCDPISEHNRLYWYRQTLGQGPEFLTYFQNEAQLEKSRLLSDRFSAERPKGSFSTLEIQRTEQGDSAMYLCASSFKDLTDTQYFGPGTRLTVL.

The DNA for the CDR3 is TGTGCCAGCAGCCCCACGGCGGTCGATACGCAGTATTTT. It is translated as CASSPTAVDTQYF. V usage is TRBV6-5 and J usage is TRBJ2-3; D is uncertain. The ends were cut back, 6 bases at V and 6 bases at J, with 13 bases in the middle. The CDR3 is made up of 13 amino acids. Germline CDR1 reads MNHEY; CDR2 reads SVGAGI.

Worth noting for this clone: Other DNA sequences in this specimen translate into the identical CDR3. The rearrangement links TRBV10-3 to TRBJ2-1, with a weak D call TRBD1 (7 bases). Deletions cut 0 bases from V and 4 bases from J, with 10 bases between. CDR3 size: 15 residues. CDR1 and CDR2 (germline): ENHRY, SYGVKD. The CDR3 DNA follows: TGTGCCATCAGTGAGTCAGCAGGGGGGTACAATGAGCAGTTCTTC. Protein: CAISESAGGYNEQFF.

This clone was observed a single time. The rearrangement joins TRBV6-5 to TRBJ1-2; a possible D gene is TRBD1 (6 bases). The CDR3 is 12 residues long. CDR1 is MNHEY and CDR2 is SVGAGI in the germline V gene. V lost 5 bases and J lost 7, with 11 bases in between. The DNA for the CDR3 is TGTGCCAGCAGTCAACAGGGCTTTGGCTACACCTTC. Protein sequence: CASSQQGFGYTF.

This chain connects TRBV5-1 to TRBJ2-3, with D tentatively TRBD1 (5 bases). Germline CDR1 and CDR2: SGHRS and YFSETQ. V was clipped by 0 bases and J by 6 bases, with 14 bases between them. CDR3 length: 15 residues. The CDR3, as DNA: TGCGCCAGCAGCTTGGCCCTTTCCCAGGGCGATACGCAGTATTTT. It translates to CASSLALSQGDTQYF.

The genes are TRBV4-3 and TRBJ2-5, with no clear D. CDR3 length equals 15 residues. Trimming took 0 bases from V and 2 from J, leaving 10 bases between them. The V gene's germline CDR1 is LGHNA and CDR2 YSLEER. The CDR3 region is CASSQDRGPQETQYF. The CDR3 bases are TGCGCCAGCAGCCAAGACAGAGGCCCTCAAGAGACCCAGTACTTC.

This sequence joins TRBV7-2 and TRBJ2-5; 7 bases agree with TRBD2. The germline V gene encodes CDR1 SGHTA and CDR2 FQGNSA. CDR3 length equals 15 residues. V was pared by 4 bases and J by 5 bases, with 10 bases of the junction left unmatched. The CDR3 here is CASSSDGLEAETQYF. CDR3 nucleotides: TGTGCCAGCAGCTCTGACGGACTAGAGGCGGAGACCCAGTACTTC.

Note on this clone: The final CDR3 position lacks the conserved phenylalanine or tryptophan, pointing to a likely read error. It is unclear where the CDR3 begins or ends on the DNA, so no DNA is shown, and the CDR3 is as TCRdb lists it. The chain employs TRBV21-1 and TRBJ2-7; the D call of TRBD2 is as the table states it, not checked on the DNA. TRBV21-1 is a recognized pseudogene. 9 amino acids form the CDR3, both terminal residues included. This CDR3 is CASSKEEGG.

This clone was seen a handful of times. The chain recombines TRBV5-4 with TRBJ2-3, with 11 bases fitting TRBD2. The CDR3 sequence is 16 residues long. Per the germline V gene, CDR1 is SGHNT and CDR2 is YYREEE (reference sequence). J was trimmed by 5 bases and V by 4 bases; bases with no gene match: 9. The CDR3 sequence: CASSGPSGLAVDTQYF. In DNA form, the CDR3 reads TGTGCCAGCAGCGGACCCTCGGGACTAGCGGTAGATACGCAGTATTTT.